This passage covers 2 T cell receptor beta chains from one sample sequenced in a study of T cell responses to AZD1222 COVID-19 vaccine (dated by TCRdb to about 2021). The protocol used for the library was the immunoSEQ multiplex PCR assay. Held by TCRdb, this immuneACCESS table contains in-frame sequences only and omits some clones. Under half of the omission traces to an unresolved V gene where checked; the cause of the rest is unknown. This sample gives 130,000 to 150,000 clones in total; around 91% of them show up just once. The ten top clones hold approximately 5.2% of the sample. The sample's time point label, in plain terms: baseline before first vaccination. Source: peripheral blood, taken on day 0 of AZD1222 vaccination. The source of these receptors is an adult in good health.

The chain has TRBV23-1 and TRBJ1-2; D unclear. TRBV23-1 is labeled an ORF, and its function is uncertain. The V end was cut by 6 bases, the J end by 8 bases, with 16 bases between. CDR3 length: 13 amino acids. The CDR3 protein is CASRSSDGWGYTF. DNA of the CDR3: TGCGCCAGCAGGTCTTCGGACGGCTGGGGCTACACCTTC.

V gene TRBV10-3 combines with J gene TRBJ2-6; the match to TRBD1 covers 7 bases. CDR3 length equals 16 residues. Germline loops: CDR1 ENHRY, CDR2 SYGVKD. V gave up 6 bases and J gave up 0 bases; unmatched junction bases: 5. Written as DNA, the CDR3 is TGTGCCATCAGGGACAGGACGAACTCTGGGGCCAACGTCCTGACTTTC. It is translated as CAIRDRTNSGANVLTF.